This record looks at one T cell receptor beta chain sequence and its context. This sample was included in a study of blood T cell repertoires in COVID-19. Study context: PBMCs, B-cell-depleted T cells, or T cells were the source of the cDNA or gDNA that made up the material.

Authors' analysis steps: Estimates of nucleated cell counts were drawn from the amplification of reference gene primers. This table comes from immunoSEQ multiplex PCR, and its TCRdb copy is limited to in-frame clones, with some not included. The V and J calls and clone size are taken from that table; D and trimming were inferred from the DNA. The table records 450,000 or so clones, about nine tenths of them present only once. Cohort allocation depended upon clinical history that participants reported. Donors in Cohort 3 counted as recovered after two negative PCRs, clearance, or symptom resolution. This CDR3 region has 14 residues. Germline V gene sequence: CDR1 SEHNR, CDR2 FQNEAQ (reference sequence). V lost 5 bases, J lost 4 bases, and 7 bases stayed unmatched.

Sequencing input: PBMCs or T cells enriched from blood (not recorded which). This receptor was taken from a man between 18 and 35 years old who had recovered from COVID-19. This chain connects TRBV7-9 to TRBJ1-1; the match to TRBD1 covers 7 bases. The CDR3 sequence: CASSIQGLGTEAFF. CDR3 DNA: TGTGCCAGCAGCATACAGGGGTTGGGCACTGAAGCTTTCTTT.